The 16 T cell receptor beta chains below were found in one sample sequenced in a study of T cell changes during pregnancy in multiple sclerosis. Assay used: immunoSEQ multiplex PCR; TCRdb lists only in-frame clones, some missing. The profile shows about 75,000 clones, roughly 90% of them singletons. The source material was peripheral blood, sampled in the first trimester of pregnancy. All receptors come from a female donor in good health, enrolled as a control in a pregnancy study.

CDR3 in DNA: TGCAGCGTTGAGGCGGGACAGCCATACGAGCAGTACTTC. It is translated as CSVEAGQPYEQYF. The V gene is TRBV29-1, the J gene TRBJ2-7; tentatively, D is TRBD1 (7 bases). This CDR3 region has 13 residues. V lost 3 bases and J 4 bases, leaving 13 bases between the germline ends. The germline V gene encodes CDR1 SQVTM and CDR2 ANQGSEA.

The J gene is TRBJ1-1, the V gene TRBV4-1; D gene ambiguous. CDR1 is MGHRA, CDR2 YSYEKL, per germline. The length of the CDR3 is 12 residues. V shed 7 bases and J shed 0 bases, with 6 bases lying between them. This CDR3 reads CASIGVNTEAFF. In nucleotides, the CDR3 is TGCGCCAGCATTGGAGTGAACACTGAAGCTTTCTTT.

The chain carries TRBV7-2 and TRBJ1-2; maybe TRBD1 (6 bases). Trimming shortened V by 1 base and J by 5 bases, and 17 bases separated the two germline ends. This CDR3 is built from 16 residues. Germline CDR1 SGHTA, CDR2 FQGNSA. In DNA, the CDR3 is TGTGCCAGCAGCTTAGGTCTCACAGGGAAGGGGTATGGCTACACCTTC. Protein product: CASSLGLTGKGYGYTF.

This clone was detected once. This chain joins TRBV18 and TRBJ1-4; 8 nucleotides agree with TRBD1. Germline values: CDR1 KGHSH, CDR2 LQKENI. The V gene end was trimmed by 3 bases and the J gene end by 3 bases; junction bases not matched to a gene: 3. There are 15 residues in the CDR3. The CDR3 sequence is CASSPWTGSNEKLFF. Here the CDR3 DNA reads TGTGCCAGCTCACCCTGGACAGGGTCTAATGAAAAACTGTTTTTT.

This sequence joins TRBV15 and TRBJ2-3, with TRBD1 as a possible D gene (5 bases). The CDR3 is 16 residues long. Germline V gives CDR1 LNHNV, CDR2 YYDKDF (reference sequence). Trimming shortened V by 0 bases and J by 8 bases, and 18 bases separated the two germline ends. CDR3 in DNA: TGTGCCACCAGCAGAGAGGCAGGGCCAGTAACCGGTACGCAGTATTTT. It specifies CATSREAGPVTGTQYF.

This chain connects TRBV9 to TRBJ1-2; tentative D call: TRBD1 (5 bases). CDR3 length: 16 amino acids. Per the germline V gene, CDR1 is SGDLS and CDR2 is YYNGEE. The V end lost 0 bases, the J end lost 6 bases, and 18 bases lay between the germline ends. The CDR3 region is CASSVEGLLTQDGYTF. The CDR3 nucleotides read TGTGCCAGCAGCGTAGAGGGACTGTTGACCCAAGATGGCTACACCTTC.

This clone was recorded once. The J gene is TRBJ2-1, the V gene TRBV30; a weak D match, TRBD2 (6 bases). Trimming stripped 5 bases from V and 2 bases from J, with 13 bases between. The CDR3 covers 14 residues. Per the germline V gene, CDR1 is GTSNPN and CDR2 is SVGIG (reference sequence). The CDR3 nucleotides are TGTGCCTGGTACCGGGCGGGGACCTACAATGAGCAGTTCTTC. Protein sequence: CAWYRAGTYNEQFF.

The chain joins TRBV9 to TRBJ2-6, with 7 bases fitting TRBD2. Losses at the gene ends were 3 bases for V and 3 bases for J; bases not matched to a gene: 18. The germline V gene encodes CDR1 SGDLS and CDR2 YYNGEE. This CDR3 has 20 residues. CDR3 nucleotides: TGTGCCAGCAGCGGGGGGATCGGCGGGAGTGAAGGAAATGGGGCCAACGTCCTGACTTTC. It specifies CASSGGIGGSEGNGANVLTF.

The chain recombines TRBV11-2 with TRBJ2-7, with 8 bases lining up with TRBD2. The CDR3 contains 14 residues. Germline V gene lookup returns CDR1 SGHAT and CDR2 FQNNGV. V lost 1 base and J lost 3; bases outside the gene matches: 2. In nucleotides, the CDR3 is TGTGCCAGCAGCTTAGGGGGACTAGACTACGAGCAGTACTTC. Its protein product is CASSLGGLDYEQYF.

V gene TRBV28 combines with J gene TRBJ1-1; D is ambiguous. V lost 6 bases, J lost 0 bases, and 11 bases lay in between. Germline V gene lookup returns CDR1 MDHEN and CDR2 SYDVKM. This CDR3 region has 14 residues. DNA for the CDR3: TGTGCCAGCAGATACGGACTTTTGAACACTGAAGCTTTCTTT. Protein: CASRYGLLNTEAFF.

V and J are TRBV19 and TRBJ2-2; 9 bases map to TRBD1. The germline CDR1 and CDR2 sequences are LNHDA and SQIVND (reference sequence). V dropped 5 bases and J dropped 7; count of bases not matched to a gene: 8. The CDR3 is 15 residues long. CDR3 in amino acids: CASSGRDRVDGELFF. In DNA form, the CDR3 reads TGTGCCAGTAGTGGCCGGGACAGGGTCGACGGGGAGCTGTTTTTT.

The chain employs TRBV7-6 and TRBJ2-2, with D perhaps TRBD2 (5 bases). The CDR3 has 13 residues. The germline V gene encodes CDR1 SGHVS and CDR2 FNYEAQ. V gave up 2 bases and J gave up 4 bases, with 5 bases separating them. The CDR3 coding sequence is TGTGCCAGCAGCTTAAGCGGCACCGGGGAGCTGTTTTTT. Its translation: CASSLSGTGELFF.

The J gene is TRBJ2-3, the V gene TRBV6-1, with D possibly TRBD2 on 6 matching bases. The germline V and J ends were trimmed by 7 bases and 2 bases, with 13 bases remaining between them. This CDR3 spans 14 amino acids. The V gene's germline CDR1 is MNHNS and CDR2 SASEGT. The CDR3, as DNA: TGTGCCAGCATGGGACGGGAGTTCACAGATACGCAGTATTTT. Translation gives CASMGREFTDTQYF.

The chain combines TRBV5-4 with TRBJ1-2; the D gene is possibly TRBD1 (6 bases). Trimming left V 0 bases short and J 2 bases short, with 11 bases between. Germline CDR1 is SGHNT and CDR2 is YYREEE (reference sequence). There are 15 residues in the CDR3. The CDR3 sequence is CASSLDQGLNYGYTF. CDR3 nucleotides: TGTGCCAGCAGCTTGGATCAGGGGTTAAACTATGGCTACACCTTC.

The chain carries TRBV5-1 and TRBJ1-1; the D is unclear. Trimming removed 0 bases from V and 1 base from J, with 7 bases in between. The CDR3 runs to 14 residues. Germline CDR1 SGHRS, CDR2 YFSETQ. CDR3 sequence: CASSLVRENTEAFF. The CDR3 DNA reads as TGCGCCAGCAGCTTGGTGAGAGAGAACACTGAAGCTTTCTTT.

J is TRBJ2-7 and V is TRBV10-2; TRBD1 matches at 11 bases. In germline, CDR1 is WSHSY, CDR2 SAAADI. Trimming cost V 6 bases and J 1 base; bases outside gene matches: 5. The CDR3 runs to 15 residues. In DNA form, the CDR3 reads TGCGCCAGCAGATTCGGGACAGGGGGTTCCTACGAGCAGTACTTC. It codes for CASRFGTGGSYEQYF.